What follows describes a single T cell receptor (beta chain). This record belongs to a study of blood T cell repertoires in COVID-19. From germline, CDR1 is SNHLY and CDR2 FYNNEI. The CDR3 loop spans 14 amino acids. Losses at the gene ends were 4 bases for V and 9 bases for J; bases not matched to a gene: 6. Using immunoSEQ multiplex PCR, the repertoire was profiled, and TCRdb retains in-frame clones only, with some absent. Found here are about 350,000 clones, roughly 87% of them singletons; the top ten hold approximately 0.93%. The V and J genes are TRBV2 and TRBJ1-6, with 7 positions matching TRBD1. Sequencing was carried out using PBMCs or T cells enriched from blood (not recorded which). The sequence was obtained from a woman under 40 who had recovered from COVID-19. The CDR3 DNA sequence: TGTGCCAGCAGTGGGGCTCCAGGGGGTTCACCCCTCCACTTT. Protein product: CASSGAPGGSPLHF.